This TCR beta chain emerged from a study of T cells in Graves' hyperthyroidism and ophthalmopathy. The CDR3 is made up of 14 amino acids. Deletions cut 2 bases from V and 7 bases from J, with 12 bases between. The germline V gene has CDR1 ENHRY and CDR2 SYGVKD. Template material for amplifying TCR beta CDR3 regions consisted of RNA transcripts. With the HTBI primer set, the TCR CDR3 went through a first round of RT-PCR. In TCRdb, the multiplex PCR reads were re-called with MiXCR into one record per CDR3 protein. Seen here are about 400,000 distinct CDR3 sequences, less than 15% observed once, and the top ten hold 9.2%. This clonotype was recorded at least ten times.

The chain joins TRBV10-3 to TRBJ2-1; D uncertain. Sequencing was done on a sample of blood. This receptor was obtained from a woman aged 18-29 years with Graves' hyperthyroidism. This CDR3 is CAISERAPGNEQFF. The CDR3 DNA is TGTGCCATCAGTGAGCGGGCCCCTGGGAATGAGCAGTTCTTC.